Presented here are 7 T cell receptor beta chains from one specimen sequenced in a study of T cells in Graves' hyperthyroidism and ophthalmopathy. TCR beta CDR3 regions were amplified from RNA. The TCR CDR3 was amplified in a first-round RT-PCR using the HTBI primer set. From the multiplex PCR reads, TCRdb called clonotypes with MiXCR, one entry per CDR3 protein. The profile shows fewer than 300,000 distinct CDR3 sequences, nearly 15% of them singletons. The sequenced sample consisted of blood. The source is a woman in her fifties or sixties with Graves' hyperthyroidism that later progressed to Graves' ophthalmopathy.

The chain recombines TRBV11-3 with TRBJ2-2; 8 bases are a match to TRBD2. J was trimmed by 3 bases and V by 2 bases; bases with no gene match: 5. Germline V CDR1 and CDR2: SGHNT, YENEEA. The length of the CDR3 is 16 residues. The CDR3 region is CASSLSGRTDTGELFF. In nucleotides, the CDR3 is TGTGCCAGCAGCTTAAGCGGGAGAACAGACACCGGGGAGCTGTTTTTT.

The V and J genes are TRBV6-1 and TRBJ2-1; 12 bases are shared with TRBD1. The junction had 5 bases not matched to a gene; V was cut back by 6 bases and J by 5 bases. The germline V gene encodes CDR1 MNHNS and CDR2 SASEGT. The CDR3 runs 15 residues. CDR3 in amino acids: CASRFRDRGHNEQFF. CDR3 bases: TGTGCCAGCAGATTCCGGGACAGGGGGCACAATGAGCAGTTCTTC.

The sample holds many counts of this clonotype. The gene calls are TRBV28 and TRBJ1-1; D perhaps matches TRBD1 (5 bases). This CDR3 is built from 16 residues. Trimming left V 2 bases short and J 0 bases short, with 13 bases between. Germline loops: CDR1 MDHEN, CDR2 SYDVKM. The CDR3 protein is CASSLNAGLMNTEAFF. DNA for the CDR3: TGTGCCAGCAGTTTAAACGCGGGGCTCATGAACACTGAAGCTTTCTTT.

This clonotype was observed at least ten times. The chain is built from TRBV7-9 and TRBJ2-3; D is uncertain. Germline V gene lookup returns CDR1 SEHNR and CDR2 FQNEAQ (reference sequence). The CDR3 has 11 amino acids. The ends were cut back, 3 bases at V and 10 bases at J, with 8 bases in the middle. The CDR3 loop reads CASSLDPPQYF. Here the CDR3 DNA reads TGTGCCAGCAGCTTGGATCCTCCGCAGTATTTT.

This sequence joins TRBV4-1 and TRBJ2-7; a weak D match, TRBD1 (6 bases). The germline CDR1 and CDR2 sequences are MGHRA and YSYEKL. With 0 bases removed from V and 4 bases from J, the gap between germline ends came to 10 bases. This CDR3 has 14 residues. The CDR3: CASSQERGWYEQYF. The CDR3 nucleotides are TGCGCCAGCAGCCAAGAGAGGGGGTGGTACGAGCAGTACTTC.

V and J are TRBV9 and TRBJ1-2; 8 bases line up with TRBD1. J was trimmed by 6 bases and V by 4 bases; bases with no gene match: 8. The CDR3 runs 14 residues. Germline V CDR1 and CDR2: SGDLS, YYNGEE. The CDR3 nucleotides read TGTGCCAGCAGCCCACGGACAGGGAACCATGGCTACACCTTC. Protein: CASSPRTGNHGYTF.

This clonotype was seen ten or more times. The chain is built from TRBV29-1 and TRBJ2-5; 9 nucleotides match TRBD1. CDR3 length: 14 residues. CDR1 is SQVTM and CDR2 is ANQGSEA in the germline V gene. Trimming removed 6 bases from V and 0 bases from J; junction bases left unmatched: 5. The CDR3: CSVRTGANQETQYF. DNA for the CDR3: TGCAGCGTGAGGACAGGGGCCAACCAAGAGACCCAGTACTTC.